These 15 T cell receptor beta chains were sequenced from one sample in a study of T-cell memory formation after mild COVID-19. TCRdb processed the 5' RACE reads anew with MiXCR; each CDR3 protein has one entry. The sample has some 160,000 distinct CDR3 sequences, 13% seen once. Sequenced: PBMCs or a T cell subset sorted from them (not recorded which). Every receptor here comes from a man aged 18 to 35 who had mild COVID-19 (a few samples of this study predate the infection). Cell type and time point are not known.

The gene calls are TRBV7-2 and TRBJ2-7; possible D gene TRBD1, 6 bases. The CDR3 covers 14 residues. Looked up from germline, CDR1 is SGHTA and CDR2 is FQGNSA. V was trimmed by 2 bases and J by 2 bases, leaving 10 bases between them. CDR3 nucleotides: TGTGCCAGCAGCTTACCCGGACAGCCCTACGAGCAGTACTTC. Protein: CASSLPGQPYEQYF.

This chain links TRBV2 with TRBJ2-7; 13 bases match TRBD2. V lost 5 bases and J lost 6; bases outside the gene matches: 19. Germline V gene sequence: CDR1 SNHLY, CDR2 FYNNEI. CDR3 size: 19 residues. The CDR3 spells CASSLKGPGLAGARGEQYF. Written as DNA, the CDR3 is TGTGCCAGCAGTCTCAAGGGACCCGGACTAGCGGGGGCCCGGGGCGAGCAGTACTTC.

The CDR3 region is CSVRTGVHYGYTF. CDR3 coding DNA: TGCAGTGTTCGAACCGGGGTTCACTATGGCTACACCTTC. The gene calls are TRBV20-1 and TRBJ1-2; D unresolved. Trimming stripped 7 bases from V and 3 bases from J, with 15 bases between. Germline-derived CDR1 and CDR2 are DFQATT and SNEGSKA (reference sequence). The CDR3 loop spans 13 amino acids.

This clonotype has just a few counts. V usage is TRBV3-1 and J usage is TRBJ2-4; 8 nucleotides agree with TRBD2. Per germline, CDR1 LGHDT and CDR2 YNNKEL (reference sequence). The CDR3 runs 16 residues. V shed 4 bases, J shed 8 bases, and the junction held 13 bases outside the gene matches. The CDR3 loop is CASSPATGGVGYIQYF. The CDR3 DNA reads as TGTGCCAGCAGCCCCGCCACGGGGGGGGTCGGGTACATTCAGTACTTC.

This clonotype was counted between two and nine times. The V call is TRBV20-1, the J call TRBJ1-6; 11 bases line up with TRBD1. This CDR3 is 14 amino acids long. V shed 6 bases, J shed 6 bases, and the junction held 4 bases outside the gene matches. Per germline, CDR1 DFQATT and CDR2 SNEGSKA (reference sequence). The CDR3 DNA is TGCAGTGCCCTCGGGACAGGGGGTAATTCACCCCTCCACTTT. Translation: CSALGTGGNSPLHF.

There are a few counts of this clonotype. The chain links TRBV18 to TRBJ2-7; no clear D. This CDR3 is 14 amino acids long. V was pared by 3 bases and J by 1 base, with 10 bases between. Germline CDR1 KGHSH, CDR2 LQKENI. The CDR3 coding sequence is TGTGCCAGCTCACCTAGTAGCAGGTCCTACGAGCAGTACGTC. This translates into CASSPSSRSYEQYV.

This clonotype was detected ten times or more. The chain is built from TRBV7-3 and TRBJ2-1; 8 bases fit TRBD2. This CDR3 region has 17 residues. V dropped 2 bases and J dropped 9; count of bases not matched to a gene: 15. CDR1 is SGHTA and CDR2 is FQGTGA in the germline V gene. For the CDR3, the DNA is TGTGCCAGCAGCTTAGAAATAGCGGGGATACTTTCTGGTGAGCAGTTCTTC. Amino acid sequence: CASSLEIAGILSGEQFF.

This clonotype occurred a few times. The V call is TRBV6-5, the J call TRBJ1-1; D is ambiguous. V lost 2 bases and J lost 0, with 19 bases in between. CDR3 size: 18 residues. The germline V gene encodes CDR1 MNHEY and CDR2 SVGAGI. The CDR3 DNA follows: TGTGCCAGCAGTTACCTGAGGCCCCTCGCAGGCGTGAACACTGAAGCTTTCTTT. This gives the protein CASSYLRPLAGVNTEAFF.

This chain links TRBV7-9 with TRBJ2-5; TRBD1 might be the D (6 bases). The germline CDR1 and CDR2 sequences are SEHNR and FQNEAQ (reference sequence). V was clipped by 0 bases and J by 5 bases, with 13 bases between them. The CDR3 runs 15 residues. The CDR3 sequence is CASSLALRGEETQYF. The CDR3 region has the DNA TGTGCCAGCAGCTTAGCGCTCAGGGGAGAGGAGACCCAGTACTTC.

This clonotype has a count of ten or more. The V call is TRBV6-6, the J call TRBJ1-1; 11 bases fit TRBD1. The V gene's germline CDR1 is MNHNY and CDR2 SVGAGI (reference sequence). CDR3 length: 19 residues. J gave up 6 bases and V 6 bases, and 21 bases lay outside the gene matches. The CDR3: CASSTILPRYPGQGAEAFF. Here the CDR3 DNA reads TGTGCCAGCAGCACTATTCTCCCTAGATATCCGGGACAGGGGGCTGAAGCTTTCTTT.

This clonotype was detected only a few times. V gene TRBV2 combines with J gene TRBJ1-5, with D tentatively TRBD1 (6 bases). The CDR3 length is 15 residues. V was clipped by 2 bases and J by 4 bases, with 12 bases between them. Germline lookup yields CDR1 SNHLY and CDR2 FYNNEI. CDR3 sequence reads: CASSENRVSNQPQHF. CDR3 DNA sequence: TGTGCCAGCAGTGAAAACAGGGTTTCGAATCAGCCCCAGCATTTT. Looking up the rest from reference TRBV2 and TRBJ1-5 gives the full variable domain: EPEVTQTPSHQVTQMGQEVILRCVPISNHLYFYWYRQILGQKVEFLVSFYNNEISEKSEIFDDQFSVERPDGSNFTLKIRSTKLEDSAMYFCASSENRVSNQPQHFGDGTRLSIL.

There are a few counts of this clonotype. The gene calls are TRBV10-3 and TRBJ1-1, with D perhaps TRBD1 (6 bases). The germline V gene encodes CDR1 ENHRY and CDR2 SYGVKD. Trimming left V 3 bases short and J 10 bases short, with 18 bases between. The CDR3 loop spans 14 amino acids. The CDR3 nucleotides read TGTGCCATCAGTGATTGGACAGACAATTTCAGAGCTTTCTTT. It codes for CAISDWTDNFRAFF.

This clonotype has more than one count but fewer than ten. This chain uses TRBV15 with TRBJ2-1; a weak D match, TRBD2 (7 bases). The CDR3 is 16 residues long. The germline V and J ends were trimmed by 1 base and 8 bases, with 18 bases remaining between them. In germline, CDR1 is LNHNV, CDR2 YYDKDF (reference sequence). The CDR3 sequence: CATSRVLGGQVYEQFF. The CDR3 nucleotides read TGTGCCACCAGCAGAGTTTTGGGGGGGCAGGTCTATGAGCAGTTCTTC.

The CDR3 sequence: CASSPESGFEQYF. The CDR3 nucleotides are TGTGCCAGCAGCCCGGAGTCGGGATTCGAGCAGTACTTC. V usage is TRBV4-2 and J usage is TRBJ2-7; a weak D match, TRBD2 (5 bases). The ends were cut back, 4 bases at V and 6 bases at J, with 13 bases in the middle. Germline loops: CDR1 LGHNA, CDR2 YNFKEQ. This CDR3 is 13 amino acids long.

This clonotype has a handful of counts. The V call is TRBV7-9, the J call TRBJ1-5; 10 bases are shared with TRBD1. J was trimmed by 1 base and V by 1 base; bases with no gene match: 13. This CDR3 is built from 20 residues. CDR1 and CDR2 (germline): SEHNR, FQNEAQ (reference sequence). The CDR3 loop reads CASSLVWDRGPISSNQPQHF. The CDR3 DNA sequence: TGTGCCAGCAGCTTAGTCTGGGACAGGGGCCCTATCAGCAGCAATCAGCCCCAGCATTTT.